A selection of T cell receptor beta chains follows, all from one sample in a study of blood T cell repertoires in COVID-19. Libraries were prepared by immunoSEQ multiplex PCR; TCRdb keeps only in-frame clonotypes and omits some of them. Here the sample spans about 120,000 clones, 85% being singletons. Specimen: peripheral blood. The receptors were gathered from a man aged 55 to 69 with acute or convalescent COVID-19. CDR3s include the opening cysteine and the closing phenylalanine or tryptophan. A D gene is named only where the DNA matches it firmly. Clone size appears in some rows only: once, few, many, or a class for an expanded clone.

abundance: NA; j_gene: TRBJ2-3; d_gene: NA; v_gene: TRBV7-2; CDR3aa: CASSSPPVYADTQYF; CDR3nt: TGTGCCAGCAGCTCTCCGCCAGTTTATGCAGATACGCAGTATTTT
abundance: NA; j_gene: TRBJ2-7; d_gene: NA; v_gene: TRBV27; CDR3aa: CASLALGGSYEQYF; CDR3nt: TGTGCCAGCCTCGCCTTGGGGGGCTCCTACGAGCAGTACTTC
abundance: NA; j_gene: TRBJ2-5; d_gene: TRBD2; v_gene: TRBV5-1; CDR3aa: CASRLAGFQETQYF; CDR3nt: TGCGCCAGCAGGCTAGCGGGATTCCAAGAGACCCAGTACTTC
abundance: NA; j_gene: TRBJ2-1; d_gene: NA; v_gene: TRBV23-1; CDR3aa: CASSQSSGPGRNEQFF; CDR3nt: TGCGCCAGCAGTCAATCGTCAGGGCCAGGGCGGAATGAGCAGTTCTTC
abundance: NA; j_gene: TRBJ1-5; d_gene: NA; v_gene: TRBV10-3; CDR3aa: CAISDLNQPQHF; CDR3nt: TGTGCCATCAGTGATCTCAATCAGCCCCAGCATTTT
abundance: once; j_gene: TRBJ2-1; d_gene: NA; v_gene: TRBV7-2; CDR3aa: CASSAGLRGEQFF; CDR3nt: TGTGCCAGCAGCGCGGGATTAAGGGGAGAGCAGTTCTTC
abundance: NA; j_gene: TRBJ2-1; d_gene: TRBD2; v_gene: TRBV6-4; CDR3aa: CASSERSGSSNEQFF; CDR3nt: TGTGCCAGCAGTGAACGTAGCGGGAGTTCCAATGAGCAGTTCTTC
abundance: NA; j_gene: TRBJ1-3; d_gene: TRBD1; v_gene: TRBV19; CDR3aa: CASSDPLGQGSGNTIYF; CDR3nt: TGTGCCAGTAGTGACCCCCTCGGACAGGGATCTGGAAACACCATATATTTT
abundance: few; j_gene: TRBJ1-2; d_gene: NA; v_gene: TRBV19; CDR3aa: CASRWQANYGYTF; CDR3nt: TGTGCCAGTAGGTGGCAAGCTAACTATGGCTACACCTTC
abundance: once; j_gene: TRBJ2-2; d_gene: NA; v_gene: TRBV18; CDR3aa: CASSPFDTLLNTGELFF; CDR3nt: TGTGCCAGCTCGCCTTTTGACACCCTACTGAACACCGGGGAGCTGTTTTTT
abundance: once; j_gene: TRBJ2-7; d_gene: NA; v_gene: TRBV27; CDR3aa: CASRRGGYEQYF; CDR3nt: TGTGCCAGTCGAAGAGGGGGCTACGAGCAGTACTTC
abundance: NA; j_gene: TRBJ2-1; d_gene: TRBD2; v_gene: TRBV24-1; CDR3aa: CAAGAGTRLSNEQFF; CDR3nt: TGTGCCGCAGGGGCCGGGACTAGGTTGAGTAATGAGCAGTTCTTC
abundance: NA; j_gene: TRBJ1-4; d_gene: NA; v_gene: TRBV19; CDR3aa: CASRRPGEVDEKLFF; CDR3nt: TGTGCCAGTCGACGACCGGGAGAGGTGGATGAAAAACTGTTTTTT
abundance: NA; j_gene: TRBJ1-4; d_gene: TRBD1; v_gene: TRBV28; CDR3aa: CASSLSGTGAELFF; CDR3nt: TGTGCCAGCAGTTTGAGCGGGACAGGGGCCGAACTGTTTTTT
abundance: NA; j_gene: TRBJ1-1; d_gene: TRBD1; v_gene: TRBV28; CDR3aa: CATTGALTAGTEAFF; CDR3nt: TGTGCCACCACAGGGGCCCTGACTGCGGGCACTGAAGCTTTCTTT
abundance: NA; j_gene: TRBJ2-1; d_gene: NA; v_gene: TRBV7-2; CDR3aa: CASSPSDSYNEQFF; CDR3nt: TGTGCCAGCAGCCCTAGCGACTCCTACAATGAGCAGTTCTTC
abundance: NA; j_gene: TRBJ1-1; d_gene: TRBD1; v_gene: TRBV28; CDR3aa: CASRSAGTVVIEAFF; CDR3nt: TGTGCCAGCAGGTCAGCCGGGACAGTGGTCATCGAAGCTTTCTTT
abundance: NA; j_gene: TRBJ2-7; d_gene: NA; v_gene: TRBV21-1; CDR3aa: CASSKGWAVAYEQYF; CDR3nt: TGTGCCAGCAGCAAAGGGTGGGCCGTCGCCTACGAGCAGTACTTC
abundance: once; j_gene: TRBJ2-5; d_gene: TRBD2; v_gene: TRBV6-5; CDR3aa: CASRNPMGGQETQYF; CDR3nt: TGTGCCAGCAGAAACCCCATGGGAGGGCAAGAGACCCAGTACTTC
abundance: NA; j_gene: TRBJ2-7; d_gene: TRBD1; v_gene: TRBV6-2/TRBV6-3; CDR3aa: CASRPSGQLYEQYF; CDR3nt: TGTGCCAGCCGCCCCTCGGGACAGCTATACGAGCAGTACTTC
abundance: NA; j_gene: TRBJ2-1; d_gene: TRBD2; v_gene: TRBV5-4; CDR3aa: CASSSGGGLAGNNEQFF; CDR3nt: TGTGCCAGCAGCTCGGGAGGAGGACTAGCGGGCAACAATGAGCAGTTCTTC
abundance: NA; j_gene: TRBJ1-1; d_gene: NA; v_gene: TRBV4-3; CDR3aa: CASSQDPGKGTEAFF; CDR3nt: TGCGCCAGCAGCCAAGATCCAGGGAAGGGCACTGAAGCTTTCTTT
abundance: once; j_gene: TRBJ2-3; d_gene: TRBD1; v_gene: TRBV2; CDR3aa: CASAGGADTQYF; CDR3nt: TGTGCCAGCGCAGGGGGTGCAGATACGCAGTATTTT
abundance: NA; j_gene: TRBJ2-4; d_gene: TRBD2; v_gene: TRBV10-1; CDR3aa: CASSAGLAGAKNIQYF; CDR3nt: TGCGCCAGCAGCGCCGGACTAGCGGGTGCCAAAAACATTCAGTACTTC
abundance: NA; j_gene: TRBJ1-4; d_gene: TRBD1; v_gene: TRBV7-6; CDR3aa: CASSKTGGVEKLFF; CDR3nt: TGTGCCAGCAGTAAAACAGGGGGGGTTGAAAAACTGTTTTTT
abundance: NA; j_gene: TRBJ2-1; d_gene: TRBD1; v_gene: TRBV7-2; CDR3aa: CASSLGQGYYNEQFF; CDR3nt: TGTGCCAGCAGCCTCGGACAGGGGTACTACAATGAGCAGTTCTTC
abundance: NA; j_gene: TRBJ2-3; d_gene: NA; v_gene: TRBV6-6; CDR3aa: CASSYFQGTDTQYF; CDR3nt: TGTGCCAGCAGTTATTTCCAGGGCACAGATACGCAGTATTTT
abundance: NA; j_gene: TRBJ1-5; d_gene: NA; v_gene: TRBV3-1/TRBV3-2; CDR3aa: CASSASLDNQPQHF; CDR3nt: TGTGCCAGCAGTGCTTCATTAGACAATCAGCCCCAGCATTTT
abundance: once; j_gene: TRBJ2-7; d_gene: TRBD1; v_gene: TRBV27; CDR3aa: CASSYLGQGSWEQYF; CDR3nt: TGTGCCAGCAGTTACCTCGGACAGGGTTCGTGGGAGCAGTACTTC
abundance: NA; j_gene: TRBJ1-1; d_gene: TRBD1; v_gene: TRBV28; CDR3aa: CASSVTGKAEAFF; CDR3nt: TGTGCCAGCAGCGTGACAGGGAAAGCTGAAGCTTTCTTT
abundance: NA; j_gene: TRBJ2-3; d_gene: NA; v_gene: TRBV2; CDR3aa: CASSEGGADTSTDTQYF; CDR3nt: TGTGCCAGCAGTGAAGGCGGGGCGGATACTAGCACAGATACGCAGTATTTT
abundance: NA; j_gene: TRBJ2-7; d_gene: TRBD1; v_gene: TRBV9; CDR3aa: CASSVGDRDHEQYF; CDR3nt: TGTGCCAGCAGCGTAGGTGACAGGGACCACGAGCAGTACTTC
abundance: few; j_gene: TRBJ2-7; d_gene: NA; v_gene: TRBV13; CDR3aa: CASSLRGRPYEQYF; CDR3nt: TGTGCCAGCAGTCTGCGAGGGCGGCCCTACGAGCAGTACTTC
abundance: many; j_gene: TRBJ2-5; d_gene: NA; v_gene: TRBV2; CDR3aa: CASRGGQSGGETQYF; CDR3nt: TGTGCCAGCAGGGGCGGACAGTCGGGAGGAGAGACCCAGTACTTC
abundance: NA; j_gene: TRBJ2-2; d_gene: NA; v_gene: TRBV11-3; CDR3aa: CASSKGVRLGELFF; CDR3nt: TGTGCCAGCTCGAAGGGGGTTAGACTCGGGGAGCTGTTTTTT
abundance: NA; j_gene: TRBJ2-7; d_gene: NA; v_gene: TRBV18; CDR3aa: CASSPGIHEQYF; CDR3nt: TGTGCCAGCTCCCCCGGGATCCACGAGCAGTACTTC
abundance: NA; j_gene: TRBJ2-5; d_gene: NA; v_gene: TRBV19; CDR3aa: CASKEESGRETQYF; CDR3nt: TGTGCCAGTAAAGAAGAGTCGGGGAGGGAGACCCAGTACTTC
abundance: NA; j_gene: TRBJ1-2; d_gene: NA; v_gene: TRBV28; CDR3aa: CASSWIGANYGYTF; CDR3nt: TGTGCCAGCAGTTGGATAGGGGCTAACTATGGCTACACCTTC
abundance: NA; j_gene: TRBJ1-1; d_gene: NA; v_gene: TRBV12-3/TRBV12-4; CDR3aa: CASSSGLNTEAFF; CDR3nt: TGTGCCAGCAGTTCGGGGTTGAACACTGAAGCTTTCTTT
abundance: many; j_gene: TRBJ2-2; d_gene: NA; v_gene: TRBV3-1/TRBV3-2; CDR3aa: CASSQEPGATGELFF; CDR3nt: TGTGCCAGCAGCCAAGAACCAGGGGCTACCGGGGAGCTGTTTTTT
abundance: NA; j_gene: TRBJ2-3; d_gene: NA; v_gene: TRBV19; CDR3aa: CASSIGVTDTQYF; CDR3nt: TGTGCCAGTAGTATCGGGGTGACAGATACGCAGTATTTT
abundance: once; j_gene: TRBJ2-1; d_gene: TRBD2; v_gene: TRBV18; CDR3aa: CASSPGTSFLGEQFF; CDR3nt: TGTGCCAGCTCCCCCGGGACTAGCTTCCTCGGGGAGCAGTTCTTC
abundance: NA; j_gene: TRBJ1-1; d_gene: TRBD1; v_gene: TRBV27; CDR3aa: CASYRGDYTEAFF; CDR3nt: TGTGCCAGTTACAGGGGGGACTACACTGAAGCTTTCTTT
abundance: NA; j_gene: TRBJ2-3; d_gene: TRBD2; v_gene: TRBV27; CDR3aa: CASSYGPGLGFTDTQYF; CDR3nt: TGTGCCAGCAGTTACGGCCCGGGACTAGGGTTCACAGATACGCAGTATTTT
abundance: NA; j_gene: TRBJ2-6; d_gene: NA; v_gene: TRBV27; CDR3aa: CASSLWGAGANVLTF; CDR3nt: TGTGCCAGCAGTTTATGGGGAGCTGGGGCCAACGTCCTGACTTTC
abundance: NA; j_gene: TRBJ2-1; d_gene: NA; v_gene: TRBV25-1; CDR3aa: CASSEYGGRQFF; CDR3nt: TGTGCCAGCAGTGAATATGGAGGACGGCAGTTCTTC
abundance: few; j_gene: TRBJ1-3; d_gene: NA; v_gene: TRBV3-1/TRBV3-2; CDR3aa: CASSQESTIYF; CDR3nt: TGTGCCAGCAGCCAAGAGAGCACCATATATTTT
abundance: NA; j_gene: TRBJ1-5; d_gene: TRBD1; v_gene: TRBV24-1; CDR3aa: CATRGQGNQPQHF; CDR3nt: TGTGCCACCCGTGGACAGGGCAATCAGCCCCAGCATTTT
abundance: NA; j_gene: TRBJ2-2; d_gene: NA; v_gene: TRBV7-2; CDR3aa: CASSPHGGELFF; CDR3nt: TGTGCCAGCAGCCCCCACGGCGGGGAGCTGTTTTTT
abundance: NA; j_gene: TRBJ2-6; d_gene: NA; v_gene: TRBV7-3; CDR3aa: CASSRAGLRSGANVLTF; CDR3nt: TGTGCCAGCAGCCGGGCGGGGCTTCGTTCTGGGGCCAACGTCCTGACTTTC
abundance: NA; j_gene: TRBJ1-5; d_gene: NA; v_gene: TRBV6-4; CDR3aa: CASSEDRNQPQHF; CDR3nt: TGTGCCAGCAGTGAAGACAGAAATCAGCCCCAGCATTTT
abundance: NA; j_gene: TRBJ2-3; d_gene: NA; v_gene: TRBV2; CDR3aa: CASSDIRGSTDTQYF; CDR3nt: TGTGCCAGCAGTGATATAAGGGGTAGCACAGATACGCAGTATTTT
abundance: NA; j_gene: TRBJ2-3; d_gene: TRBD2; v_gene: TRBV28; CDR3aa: CASARPSGSLDTQYF; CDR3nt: TGTGCCAGCGCCCGGCCCAGCGGGAGTCTTGATACGCAGTATTTT
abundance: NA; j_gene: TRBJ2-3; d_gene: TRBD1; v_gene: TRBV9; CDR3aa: CASSGQGIDTQYF; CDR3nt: TGTGCCAGCAGCGGACAGGGAATAGATACGCAGTATTTT
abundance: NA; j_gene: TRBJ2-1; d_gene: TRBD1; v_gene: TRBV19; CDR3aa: CASSIVGGTYNEQFF; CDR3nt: TGTGCCAGTAGTATAGTAGGGGGCACTTACAATGAGCAGTTCTTC
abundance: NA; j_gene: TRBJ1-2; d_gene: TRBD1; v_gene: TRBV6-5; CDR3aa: CASSSPGQGTTYGYTF; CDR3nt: TGTGCCAGCAGTTCCCCGGGACAGGGGACTACCTATGGCTACACCTTC
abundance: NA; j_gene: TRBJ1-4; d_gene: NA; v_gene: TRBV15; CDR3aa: CATSRSLGEVREKLFF; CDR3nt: TGTGCCACCAGCAGATCCTTGGGGGAGGTTCGAGAAAAACTGTTTTTT
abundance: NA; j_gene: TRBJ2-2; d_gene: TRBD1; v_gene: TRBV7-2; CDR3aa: CASSLQGDDTGELFF; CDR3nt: TGTGCCAGCAGCCTACAGGGGGATGACACCGGGGAGCTGTTTTTT
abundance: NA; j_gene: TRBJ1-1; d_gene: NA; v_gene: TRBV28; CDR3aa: CASSRPRMEAFF; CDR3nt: TGTGCCAGCAGTCGTCCCAGGATGGAAGCTTTCTTT